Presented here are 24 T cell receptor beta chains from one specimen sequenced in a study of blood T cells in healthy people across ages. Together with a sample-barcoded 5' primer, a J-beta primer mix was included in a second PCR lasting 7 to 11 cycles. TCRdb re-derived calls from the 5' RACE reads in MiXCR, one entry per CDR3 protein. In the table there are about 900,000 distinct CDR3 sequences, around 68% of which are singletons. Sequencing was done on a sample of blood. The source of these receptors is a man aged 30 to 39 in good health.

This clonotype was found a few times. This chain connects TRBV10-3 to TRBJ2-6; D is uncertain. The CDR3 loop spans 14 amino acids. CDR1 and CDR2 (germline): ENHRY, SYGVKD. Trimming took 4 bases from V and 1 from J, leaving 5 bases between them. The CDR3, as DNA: TGTGCCATCAGTGGGGCGTCTGGGGCCAACGTCCTGACTTTC. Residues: CAISGASGANVLTF.

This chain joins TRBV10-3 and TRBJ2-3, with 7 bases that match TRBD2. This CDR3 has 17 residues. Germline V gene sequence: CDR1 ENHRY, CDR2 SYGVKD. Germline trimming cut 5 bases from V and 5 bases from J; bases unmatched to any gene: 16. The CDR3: CAISPGSTSYQRDTQYF. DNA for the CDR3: TGTGCCATCAGTCCAGGCTCGACTAGCTATCAGAGAGATACGCAGTATTTT.

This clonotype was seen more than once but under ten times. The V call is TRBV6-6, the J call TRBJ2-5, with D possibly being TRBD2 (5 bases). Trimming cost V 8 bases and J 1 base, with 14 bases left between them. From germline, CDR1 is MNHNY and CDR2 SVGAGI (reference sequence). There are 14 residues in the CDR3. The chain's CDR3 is CASGAEMFQETQYF. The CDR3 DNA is TGTGCCAGCGGAGCGGAGATGTTCCAAGAGACCCAGTACTTC.

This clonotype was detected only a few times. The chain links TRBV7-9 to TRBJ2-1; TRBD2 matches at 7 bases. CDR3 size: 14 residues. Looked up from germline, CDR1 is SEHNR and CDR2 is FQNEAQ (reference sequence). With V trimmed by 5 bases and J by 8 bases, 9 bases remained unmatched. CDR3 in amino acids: CASSLTSESDEQFF. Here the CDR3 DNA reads TGTGCCAGCAGCCTAACTAGCGAGTCCGATGAGCAGTTCTTC.

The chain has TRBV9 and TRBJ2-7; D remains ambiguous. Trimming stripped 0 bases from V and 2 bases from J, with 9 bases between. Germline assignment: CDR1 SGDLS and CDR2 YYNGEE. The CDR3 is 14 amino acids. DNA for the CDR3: TGTGCCAGCAGCGTAGGTCCGGATACCTACGAGCAGTACTTC. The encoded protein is CASSVGPDTYEQYF. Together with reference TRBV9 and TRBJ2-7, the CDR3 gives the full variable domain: DSGVTQTPKHLITATGQRVTLRCSPRSGDLSVYWYQQSLDQGLQFLIQYYNGEERAKGNILERFSAQQFPDLHSELNLSSLELGDSALYFCASSVGPDTYEQYFGPGTRLTVT.

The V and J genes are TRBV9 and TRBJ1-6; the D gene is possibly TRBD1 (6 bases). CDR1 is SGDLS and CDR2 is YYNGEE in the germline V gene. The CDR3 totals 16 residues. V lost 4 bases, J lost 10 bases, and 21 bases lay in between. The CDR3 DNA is TGTGCCAGCAGCAAAGCCGATGGGGGGCTTTACTCACCCCTCCACTTT. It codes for CASSKADGGLYSPLHF.

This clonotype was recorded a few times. This chain's CDR3 is CASSPTGFGQPQHF. DNA for the CDR3: TGTGCCAGCAGTCCGACAGGGTTCGGACAGCCCCAGCATTTT. The rearrangement uses TRBV28 and TRBJ1-5; 7 bases are shared with TRBD1. The germline V gene has CDR1 MDHEN and CDR2 SYDVKM. CDR3 length: 14 amino acids. After removal of 5 bases from V and 7 bases from J, the junction contained 8 bases not matched to a gene. The full variable domain, with the rest looked up from reference TRBV28 and TRBJ1-5, is DVKVTQSSRYLVKRTGEKVFLECVQDMDHENMFWYRQDPGLGLRLIYFSYDVKMKEKGDIPEGYSVSREKKERFSLILESASTNQTSMYLCASSPTGFGQPQHFGDGTRLSIL.

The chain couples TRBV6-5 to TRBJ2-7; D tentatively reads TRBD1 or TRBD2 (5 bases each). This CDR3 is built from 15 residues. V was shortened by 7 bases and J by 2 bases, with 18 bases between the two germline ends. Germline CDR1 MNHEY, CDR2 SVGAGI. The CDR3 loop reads CASNPYTGPPYEQYF. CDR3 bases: TGTGCCAGCAACCCATATACGGGGCCCCCCTACGAGCAGTACTTC.

CDR3 DNA: TGTGCCAGCAGCGTAATCACAGGGGAGATTAATGAGCAGTTCTTC. Translated: CASSVITGEINEQFF. The chain joins TRBV9 to TRBJ2-1; 7 bases align to TRBD1. The ends lost 1 base at V and 7 bases at J; junction bases unmatched: 8. This CDR3 contains 15 residues. CDR1 SGDLS and CDR2 YYNGEE come from the germline V gene.

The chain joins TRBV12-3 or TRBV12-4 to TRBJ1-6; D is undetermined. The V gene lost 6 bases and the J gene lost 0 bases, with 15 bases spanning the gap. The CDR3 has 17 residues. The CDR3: CASSINARSSYNSPLHF. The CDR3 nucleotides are TGTGCCAGCAGCATAAATGCCAGGAGCTCCTATAATTCACCCCTCCACTTT.

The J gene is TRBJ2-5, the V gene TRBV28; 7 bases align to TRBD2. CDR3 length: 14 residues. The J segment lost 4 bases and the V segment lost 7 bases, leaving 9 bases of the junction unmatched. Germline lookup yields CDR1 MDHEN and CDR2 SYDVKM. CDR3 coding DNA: TGTGCCAGCACCGCGCTGGGGGGGTCAGAGACCCAGTACTTC. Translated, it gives CASTALGGSETQYF.

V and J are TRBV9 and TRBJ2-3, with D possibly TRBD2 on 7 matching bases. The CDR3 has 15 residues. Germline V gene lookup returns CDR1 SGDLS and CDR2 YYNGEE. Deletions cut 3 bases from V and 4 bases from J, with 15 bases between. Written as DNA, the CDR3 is TGTGCCAGCAGCGAGGGGGGGGGCCAACCAGATACGCAGTATTTT. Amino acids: CASSEGGGQPDTQYF.

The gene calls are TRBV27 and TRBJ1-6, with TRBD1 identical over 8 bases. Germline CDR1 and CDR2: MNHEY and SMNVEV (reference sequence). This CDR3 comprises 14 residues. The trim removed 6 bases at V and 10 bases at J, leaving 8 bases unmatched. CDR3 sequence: CASSYQTGDSPLHF. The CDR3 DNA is TGTGCCAGCAGCTACCAGACAGGGGACTCACCCCTCCACTTT.

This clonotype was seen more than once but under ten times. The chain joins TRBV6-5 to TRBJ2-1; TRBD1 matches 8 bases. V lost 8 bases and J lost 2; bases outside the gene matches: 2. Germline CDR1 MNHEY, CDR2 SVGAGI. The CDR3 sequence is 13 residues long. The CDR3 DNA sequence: TGTGCCAGCGGACAGGGCGCCTACAATGAGCAGTTCTTC. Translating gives CASGQGAYNEQFF.

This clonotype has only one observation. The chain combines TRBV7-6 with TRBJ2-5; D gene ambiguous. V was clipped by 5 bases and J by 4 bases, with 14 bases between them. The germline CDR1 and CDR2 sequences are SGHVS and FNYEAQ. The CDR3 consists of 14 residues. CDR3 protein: CASSLGISGETQYF. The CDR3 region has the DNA TGTGCCAGCAGCCTTGGGATCAGTGGAGAGACCCAGTACTTC. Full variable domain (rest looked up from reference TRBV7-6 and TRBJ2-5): GAGVSQSPRYKVTKRGQDVALRCDPISGHVSLYWYRQALGQGPEFLTYFNYEAQQDKSGLPNDRFSAERPEGSISTLTIQRTEQRDSAMYRCASSLGISGETQYFGPGTRLLVL.

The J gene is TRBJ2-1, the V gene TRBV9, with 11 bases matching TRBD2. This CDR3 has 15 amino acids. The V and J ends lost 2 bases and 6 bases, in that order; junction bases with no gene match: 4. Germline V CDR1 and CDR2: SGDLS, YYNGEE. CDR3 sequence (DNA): TGTGCCAGCAGCGTTAGCGGGGGGGCCGCCAATGAGCAGTTCTTC. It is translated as CASSVSGGAANEQFF.

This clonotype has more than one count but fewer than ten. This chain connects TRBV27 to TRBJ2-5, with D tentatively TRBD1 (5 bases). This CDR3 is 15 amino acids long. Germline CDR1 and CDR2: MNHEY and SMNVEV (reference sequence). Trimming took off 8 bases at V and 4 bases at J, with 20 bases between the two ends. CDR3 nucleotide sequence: TGTGCCAGCGCCCCAGCCCCTCAGGGAAGAGAGACCCAGTACTTC. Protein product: CASAPAPQGRETQYF.

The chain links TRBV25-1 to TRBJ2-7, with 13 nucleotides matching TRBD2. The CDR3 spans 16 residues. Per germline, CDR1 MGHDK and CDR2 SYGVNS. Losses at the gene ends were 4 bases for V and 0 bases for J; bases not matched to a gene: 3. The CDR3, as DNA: TGTGCCAGCAGTGTACGACTAGCGGGGGGCTCCTACGAGCAGTACTTC. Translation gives CASSVRLAGGSYEQYF.

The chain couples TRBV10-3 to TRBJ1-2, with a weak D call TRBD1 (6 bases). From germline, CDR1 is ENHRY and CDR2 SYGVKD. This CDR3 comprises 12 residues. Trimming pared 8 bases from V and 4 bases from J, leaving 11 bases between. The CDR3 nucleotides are TGTGCCATCCGCGTGGACAGCTATGGCTACACCTTC. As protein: CAIRVDSYGYTF.

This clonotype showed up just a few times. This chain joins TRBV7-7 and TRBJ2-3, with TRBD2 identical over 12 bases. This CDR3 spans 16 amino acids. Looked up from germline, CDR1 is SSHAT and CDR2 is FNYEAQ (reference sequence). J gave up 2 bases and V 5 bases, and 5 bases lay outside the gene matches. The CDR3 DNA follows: TGTGCCAGCAGCCCCACTAGCGGGGGGCCCACAGATACGCAGTATTTT. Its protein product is CASSPTSGGPTDTQYF.

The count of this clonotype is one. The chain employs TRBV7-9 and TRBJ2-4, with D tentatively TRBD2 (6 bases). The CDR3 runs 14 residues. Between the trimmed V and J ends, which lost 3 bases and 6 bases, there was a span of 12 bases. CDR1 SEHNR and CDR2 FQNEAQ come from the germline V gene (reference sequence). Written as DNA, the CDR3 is TGTGCCAGCAGCTTGGGGACTGACCCAAACATTCAGTACTTC. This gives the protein CASSLGTDPNIQYF.

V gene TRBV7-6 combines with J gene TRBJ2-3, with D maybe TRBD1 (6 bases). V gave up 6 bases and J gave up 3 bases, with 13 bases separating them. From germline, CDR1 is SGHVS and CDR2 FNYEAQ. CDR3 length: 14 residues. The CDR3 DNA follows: TGTGCCAGCAGAAAGGGGGATCCGACAGATACGCAGTATTTT. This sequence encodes CASRKGDPTDTQYF.

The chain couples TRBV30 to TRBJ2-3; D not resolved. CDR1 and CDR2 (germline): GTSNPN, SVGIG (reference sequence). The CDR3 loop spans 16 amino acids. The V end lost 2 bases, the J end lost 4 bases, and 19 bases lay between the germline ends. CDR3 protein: CAWSLLRKPLPDTQYF. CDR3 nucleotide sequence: TGTGCCTGGAGTCTTCTCCGTAAACCTTTACCAGATACGCAGTATTTT.

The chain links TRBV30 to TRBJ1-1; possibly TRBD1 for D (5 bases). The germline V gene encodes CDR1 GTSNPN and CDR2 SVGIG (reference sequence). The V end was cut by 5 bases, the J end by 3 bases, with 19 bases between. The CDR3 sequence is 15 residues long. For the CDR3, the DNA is TGTGCCTGGCGCCCGGGACGGGGTTTGTACACTGAAGCTTTCTTT. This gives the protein CAWRPGRGLYTEAFF. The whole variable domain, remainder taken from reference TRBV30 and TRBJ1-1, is SQTIHQWPATLVQPVGSPLSLECTVEGTSNPNLYWYRQAAGRGLQLLFYSVGIGQISSEVPQNLSASRPQDRQFILSSKKLLLSDSGFYLCAWRPGRGLYTEAFFGQGTRLTVV.